This T cell receptor beta chain was observed in a study of cytomegalovirus exposure and HLA in healthy donors (dated by TCRdb to about 2017). For context, the study as a whole: In an earlier analysis of about 560 of the donors, about 260 Gb of sequence data and 90 million to 130 million unique TCR beta sequences from 180 million or so T cells were reported. Every discovery cohort repertoire had been produced on one sequencing platform. Among 398 genotyped donors of the cohort, an average of approximately 200,000 unique TCR beta nucleotide sequences was sequenced per donor, of which about 19% were non-productive. Alongside the repertoire data, information on donor age, sex, ethnicity and CMV serostatus was compiled. To predict cytomegalovirus infection status, the study brought together high-throughput TCR immunosequencing, statistical association of individual TCRs with disease status, and machine learning. Typing coverage differed by locus: A, B, C, DRB1 and DQB1 were typed in roughly 620-630 donors, DQA1 in about 560, DPA1 in 600 to 610, and DPB1 in 450 to 490. To study patterns of TCR occurrence, a later analysis re-analyzed previously published TCR beta repertoires from 500 to 850 donors and added high-resolution HLA genotyping. Because of strong linkage in the cohort, roughly 5 DR-DQ haplotypes were treated as single units for association and clustering. An earlier analysis of more than 450 of the donors used high-throughput TCR beta sequencing to judge whether each TCR beta V gene segment behaved as functional or pseudogenic. Rather than drawing on any new phenotypic data, the later analysis identified candidate immune exposures from TCR beta sequences and the way those sequences occurred across donors. Roughly 300 gigabases of sequencing data and tens of millions of unique TCR sequences were included in an early release covering 550 to 800 HLA-typed donors. In addition to the first cohort of roughly 700 subjects, a separate validation cohort of around 110 different subjects was used. In a later genetic analysis, genome-wide SNP genotypes for about 55% of the roughly 670 donors were used, and that subset was treated as a discovery cohort. Of the 398 genotyped donors, roughly 85% fell in the genetic ancestry cluster associated with self-reported Caucasian donors. Both class I and class II loci were covered by HLA typing, at four-digit resolution. The study used immunosequencing to profile the T cell repertoires of around 600 subjects and linked those repertoires to cytomegalovirus serostatus. The study aimed to test whether cataloging public T cell receptors could reveal signatures of past pathogen exposure.

Study-wide conclusions, independent of this receptor: About 17 rarely observed V segments, including chromosome 9 orphons, were excluded from the earlier analysis of a few hundred of the donors because counts were too low. A group of highly shared sequence variants was considered likely to be a technical artifact of the sequencing pipeline. In the study, 164 TCR beta chains were listed as associated with cytomegalovirus. Most CMV-associated TCR beta chains appeared to be HLA-restricted in a later analysis, and the HLA associations seemed to be driven largely by CMV exposure. Specific HLA alleles were associated with over 15,000 TCR beta sequences at a false discovery rate of 0.05 in a later analysis. An association between a missense DCLRE1C variant and V-gene and J-gene trimming of TCR beta chains was found in a later genetic analysis and replicated in an independent cohort. A later analysis reported that several top co-occurrence clusters appeared linked to parvovirus B19, influenza, CMV and Epstein-Barr virus. Because HLA typing was missing for some donors at each locus, association tests included only the typed subset. In this cohort, only TCR beta chains were sequenced, and detectable features were limited by the absence of alpha or paired-chain data. A later genetic analysis reported fewer N-insertions in productive TCRs among donors in an Asian-associated ancestry cluster than the roughly 700-donor mean. In a later analysis, the rate of TCR association differed among HLA loci, with DRB1 alleles having the most associated TCRs and HLA-C alleles having the fewest. The authors suggested that the approach could potentially be generalized to other disease states and immunological phenotypes. A further reported finding was that TCR beta sequences accurately predicted the HLA-A and HLA-B alleles for most subjects in the first cohort. Compared with equally common non-associated chains, HLA-associated TCR beta chains in a later analysis were more clonally expanded and had lower generation probabilities. Correlated functional status among segregating V segments might be attributable to linkage disequilibrium, but an unknown experimental factor could not be ruled out. Across donors, most TCR sequences were observed very rarely, whereas some public TCRs were present in many individuals. CMV serostatus was the only immune exposure information available for the cohort. In both the original and validation cohorts, the classifier was reported to diagnose cytomegalovirus status with high specificity and sensitivity. When HLA alleles, especially DR and DQ, strongly co-occurred, TCR associations were difficult to assign to individual alleles. In vitro tests confirmed that a few of the cytomegalovirus-associated TCR beta chains recognize cytomegalovirus antigens. Presence/absence analyses assumed roughly uniform sequencing depth across donors, an assumption that may not hold. The 87-base-pair reads could not distinguish some IMGT-functional V segments, including TRBV6-2 and TRBV6-3, so those segments were excluded. In an earlier analysis of 500 to 650 of the donors, most TCR beta V segments appeared in productive rearrangements about 90% or about 30% of the time, broadly matching IMGT annotations.

In total, 500 to 700 healthy bone marrow donors made up the cohort. At the time of sampling, all cohort members were nominally healthy, though unrecorded immune exposures were likely present. The donor tested CMV seronegative and was one of the 352 seronegative cohort members. A peripheral blood sample was provided by each donor, and peripheral blood mononuclear cells were used for TCR beta sequencing. Genomic DNA extraction from the blood cell samples was performed with the Qiagen DNeasy Blood Extraction Kit. On this clone itself: What this receptor recognizes is not known. No base qualities exist here, and no much larger clone lies one base off it.

The protocol used for the library was the immunoSEQ multiplex PCR assay. For the multiplex PCR, a mixture combining 60 forward primers for TCR Vbeta segments and 13 reverse primers for TCR Jbeta segments was used. Amplification of the CDR3 region of rearranged TCR beta genes was performed with a multiplex PCR assay on genomic DNA. Amplified TCR beta libraries were sequenced as 87-base-pair reads on the Illumina HiSeq System. Per the source publication's procedure: A later analysis tallied approximately 87 million unique TCR beta chains across the 666 repertoires, and approximately 12 million of those chains were shared by two or more donors. Raw reads were error-corrected and collapsed into unique sequences with a nearest-neighbor algorithm that merged closely related sequences to remove PCR and sequencing errors. V, D and J gene segments were assigned by aligning CDR3 sequences to IMGT reference sequences. For a sequence to be retained, at least a six-nucleotide match to both a V gene segment and a J gene segment was required. A rearrangement counted as productive if the CDR3 had no stop codons and remained in frame with V and J, and every other rearrangement counted as non-productive. Following IMGT convention, CDR3 was defined as the stretch from the second conserved V-encoded cysteine to the conserved J-encoded phenylalanine. In an earlier analysis of around 600 of the donors, sequences lacking an unambiguous match to a single V gene segment were excluded. An earlier analysis of approximately 590 of the donors classified V segments as functional when productive rearrangements were above 56.7% and as segregating when the standard deviation between donors was above 5%. A statistical classification framework was developed to diagnose cytomegalovirus status using the catalog of TCR beta chain sequences. A later analysis assigned V and J genes by comparing TCR nucleotide sequences with IMGT/GENE-DB human TR gene sequences. A later analysis assigned CDR3 sequences and most-parsimonious VDJ recombination scenarios with the TCRdist pipeline. In a later analysis, every TCR beta chain was defined by the combination of its CDR3 amino acid sequence and its V-gene family, and reads without a unique V-gene family were dropped. A later analysis removed several hundred highly shared, low-generation-probability nucleotide sequences to deal with suspected cross-contamination and a sequencing artifact. A later analysis calculated a clonal expansion index for each public chain from normalized within-repertoire ranks of inferred template counts. Generation probabilities in a later analysis came from a VDJ recombination model fitted to out-of-frame rearrangements, and those results were checked against IGoR. Hypergeometric tests were used in a later analysis to score TCR-TCR, TCR-HLA and TCR-CMV co-occurrence, with a repertoire-size bias correction applied to the TCR pairs. False discovery rates were estimated in a later analysis by permuting HLA or CMV assignments 20 times. In a later analysis, co-occurring TCRs were grouped with DBSCAN, and TCRdist sequence similarity was added when clustering was performed within HLA-allele-positive subsets. Repertoires with fewer than 30,000 or more than 120,000 public chains, plus five repertoires with anomalous nucleotide sharing, were excluded from co-occurrence clustering. TCRdb obtained this table from immuneACCESS and retained in-frame rearrangements with V and J assigned. These tables miss some clones; where compared with another copy, unresolved V genes account for less than half of the shortfall, and the remainder is unexplained. Clone size and V and J calls were adopted from that table, with D and trimming inferred from the DNA. Recorded for this sample are about 140,000 clones; under 70% of them occurred a single time. The ten largest account for roughly 6% of the sample.

Spanning cysteine to phenylalanine, the CDR3 consists of 14 amino acids. Only the CDR3 part of the read is kept: 42 bases, read in frame from the first base. The CDR1 and CDR2 encoded by the germline V gene (reference sequence) are MNHEY and SMNVEV. Trimmed from V: 7 bases; trimmed from J: 2 bases; junction bases lacking a gene match: 5. This TCR was recovered from a woman in her sixties in good health and CMV-seronegative. Source material: PBMCs. Rearrangement joined TRBV27 to TRBJ2-7; 10 of the junction bases match TRBD1. The CDR3 protein: CASTDRGRPYEQYF. The DNA sequence is as follows: TGTGCCAGCACCGACAGGGGGCGGCCCTACGAGCAGTACTTC.